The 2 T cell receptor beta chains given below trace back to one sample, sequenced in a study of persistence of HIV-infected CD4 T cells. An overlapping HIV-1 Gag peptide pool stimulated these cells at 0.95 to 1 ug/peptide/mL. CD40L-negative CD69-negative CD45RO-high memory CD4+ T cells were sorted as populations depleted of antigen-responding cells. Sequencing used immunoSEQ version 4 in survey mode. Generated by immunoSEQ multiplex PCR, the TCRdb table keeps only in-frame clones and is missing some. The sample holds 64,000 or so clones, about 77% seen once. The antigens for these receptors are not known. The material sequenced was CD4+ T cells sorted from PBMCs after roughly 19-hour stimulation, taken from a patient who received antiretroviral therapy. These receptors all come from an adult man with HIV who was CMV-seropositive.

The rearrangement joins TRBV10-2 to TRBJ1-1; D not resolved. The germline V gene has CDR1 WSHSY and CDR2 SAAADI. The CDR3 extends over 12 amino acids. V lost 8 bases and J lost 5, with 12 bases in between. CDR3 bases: TGCGCCAGCTCGAGGGCGAATACTGAAGCTTTCTTT. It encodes CASSRANTEAFF.

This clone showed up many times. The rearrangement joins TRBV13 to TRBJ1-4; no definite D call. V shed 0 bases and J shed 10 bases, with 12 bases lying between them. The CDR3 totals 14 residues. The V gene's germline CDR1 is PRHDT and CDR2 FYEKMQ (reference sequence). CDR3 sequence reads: CASSLGTRGAKLFF. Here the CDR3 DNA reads TGTGCCAGCAGCTTAGGGACCCGAGGCGCAAAACTGTTTTTT.